This T cell receptor (beta chain) was sequenced for a study of shared clonotypes between healthy human individuals (TCRdb year 2020). Broadly, across the study: The cohort comprised a couple of women and a few men aged 18 to 49 years. For each donor, CD4 naive and CD4 memory were each run on three plates, CD8 naive on two plates, and CD8 memory on one plate. To estimate repertoire size and how much clonotype sharing occurs between individuals, the study deeply sequenced the blood TCR repertoires of roughly 5 healthy adults. Different laboratories and diverse techniques were used to prepare libraries and sequence TCR repertoires, to increase sequencing depth and limit assay-specific biases. Between about 0.85 and 8.9 billion PBMCs per donor were obtained by leukapheresis.

As encoded in the germline V gene, CDR1 is MNHNS while CDR2 is SASEGT. The CDR3 holds 13 amino acids from the cysteine to the phenylalanine. The DNA shown is the 39-base CDR3, in frame from base 1. Ends trimmed: V by 6 bases, J by 5 bases; bases unmatched to a gene: 4. TCR CDR3 regions were amplified from genomic DNA by multiplex PCR using the deep immunoSEQ assay. Extracted genomic DNA from each cell subset was spread evenly across all wells of several immunoSEQ 96-well plates, with each plate serving as a replicate. For sorted subsets, each replicate PCR was loaded with approximately 0.2 ug genomic DNA, equivalent to approximately 27,000 T cell genomes. Purified libraries were measured with a Qubit 3.0 fluorometer, size-checked on a Bioanalyzer 2100, and measured again with the KAPA Library Quantification kit. Every immunoSEQ 96-well plate was sequenced on a separate single-read 150-cycle Illumina NextSeq 550 flow cell. The source study handled its data this way. Because only junctional sequences without quality scores were contained in the immunoSEQ output, filtering matching that applied to full-length reads could not be performed. To assign V/J genes and CDR3, sequences were annotated against IMGT germline references using PyIR, a Python wrapper for IgBLAST v1.9. Any read was removed if the V/J assignment was weak (E-value above 1e-6), the CDR3 was missing, or the read contained stop codons, out-of-frame junctions, or ambiguous translated residues. V3J clonotypes were defined by identical inferred V gene, J gene, and CDR3 amino acid sequence. To compute the percentage overlap between repertoires, the number of shared unique clonotypes was divided by the size of the smaller repertoire. Three approaches were used to assess repertoire richness: RTK rarefaction, the Chao1 estimator, and Recon v2.1 estimates of unobserved clonotypes. OLGA was used to compute generation probabilities for all TCRbeta clonotypes that the gDNA method yielded from a handful of donors. Imported from immuneACCESS, the table was reduced by TCRdb to in-frame sequences with V and J called. These copies leave out some clones; in studies compared against another copy, an unresolved V gene accounts for under half, and the cause of the remainder is not known. V and J calls and clone size are given by that table; D and trimming were obtained from the DNA. The sample includes about 2.4 million clones, with over 85% observed a single time. The ten largest make up 0.36% of the sample.

Healthy HIV-negative adults with no recently reported acute infections or vaccinations were included as donors. Only Caucasian adults living in Nashville, Tennessee, USA were represented among the donors. CD4+ T cells were enriched through magnetic negative selection, after which naive cells were positively selected on CD45RA and the remaining negative fraction served as the memory subset. Blood was obtained by leukapheresis, after which PBMCs were separated by Ficoll-Histopaque density gradient centrifugation and cryopreserved in liquid nitrogen vapor phase. Analytical flow cytometry was used to check the purity and quantity of every magnetically sorted T cell population. Genomic DNA was isolated from every sorted fraction and measured by UV absorbance on a Nanodrop 2000c. The full study reports these points: Compared with non-shared clonotypes, clonotypes shared by all four sorted-subset donors had higher generation probabilities. When a handful of donors were compared, the shared fraction of clonotypes was around 5% for naive CD4, 3.5% to 4% for naive CD8, roughly 2.5% for memory CD4, and less than 0.5% for memory CD8. Larger estimated clonotype richness was generally found for naive subsets than for memory subsets. Because the study included a small number of donors, the genetic and exposure-history diversity represented was limited. Pairwise subsampling indicated that sequencing depth was expected to affect the degree of clonotype sharing among donors. Incomplete sequencing was indicated by rarefaction of sorted-subset datasets, despite the large sequencing depth. Sampling was limited to blood, and TCR repertoires in tissue likely differ from TCR repertoires in blood.

For this clone: Its recognized antigen is unknown. Per-base quality was not reported, and no clone a single base away is much larger than it. At the DNA level, this CDR3 is encoded by other sequences in the same sample as well.

The rearrangement combines TRBV6-1 with TRBJ1-2, and TRBD1 aligns with 9 junction nucleotides. Source material: naive CD4+ T cells from PBMCs. This specimen's cell subset or site label, interpreted: CD45RA+ positively selected. The clonotype originates from a man younger than 35 in good health. Some clones in this sample may be carry-over from other donors' samples. The DNA reads TGTGCCAGCAGCACGGGGACAGGGTATGGCTACACCTTC. Translated, this gives CASSTGTGYGYTF.